This TCR beta chain is from a study of shared clonotypes between healthy human individuals (dated by TCRdb to about 2020). As for the study more broadly: The cohort included three men and a couple of women between 18 and 49 years of age. For each donor, CD4 naive and CD4 memory were each given three plates, CD8 naive was given two plates, and CD8 memory was given one plate. To estimate repertoire size and how much clonotypes are shared between individuals, the study performed deep sequencing of blood TCR repertoires from about five healthy adults. Different laboratories and diverse techniques were used to prepare libraries and sequence TCR repertoires, to increase sequencing depth and limit assay-specific biases. Leukapheresis yielded between about 0.9 and 10 billion PBMCs per donor. The study at large found these results: Only blood was sampled, and tissue TCR repertoires likely differ from those in blood. Even with the large sequencing depth, rarefaction of the sorted-subset datasets indicated that sequencing was incomplete. When several donors were compared, the shared fraction of clonotypes was around 5% for naive CD4, 3.5% to 4% for naive CD8, 2.3% for memory CD4, and less than 0.45% for memory CD8. The small number of donors limited the genetic and exposure-history diversity represented. Pairwise subsampling indicated that sequencing depth was expected to affect the degree of clonotype sharing among donors. Naive subsets generally had larger estimated clonotype richness than memory subsets. Compared with non-shared clonotypes, clonotypes shared by all four sorted-subset donors had higher generation probabilities.

V lost 2 bases and J lost 5 bases; the stretch between them is 18 bases long. CDR3 length: 17 amino acids, cysteine to phenylalanine. The CDR3 DNA has 51 bases and is translated from base 1. From a lookup of the germline V gene, CDR1 and CDR2 are SGHAT and FQNNGV. Using the deep immunoSEQ assay, TCR CDR3 regions were amplified from genomic DNA by multiplex PCR. For each cell subset, the extracted genomic DNA was distributed evenly across all wells of several immunoSEQ 96-well plates, and each plate served as one replicate. For sorted subsets, approximately 200 ng of genomic DNA, equivalent to 30,000 or so T cell genomes, went into each replicate PCR. Purified libraries were quantified with a Qubit 3.0 fluorometer, sized on a Bioanalyzer 2100, and re-quantified with the KAPA Library Quantification kit. Every immunoSEQ 96-well plate was sequenced on a dedicated single-read 150-cycle Illumina NextSeq 550 flow cell. Processing in the source paper ran as follows. Because the immunoSEQ output included only junctional sequences and no quality scores, the filtering could not be the same as the filtering used for full-length reads. To assign V/J genes and CDR3, sequences were annotated using PyIR, a Python wrapper for IgBLAST v1.9, with IMGT germline references. Reads were removed for weak V/J assignments (E-value above 1e-6), missing CDR3, stop codons, out-of-frame junctions, or ambiguous translated residues. V3J clonotypes were defined as sequences sharing an identical inferred V gene, J gene, and CDR3 amino acid sequence. Percentage overlap between repertoires was calculated by dividing the number of shared unique clonotypes by the size of the smaller repertoire. Richness of each repertoire was evaluated using RTK rarefaction, the Chao1 estimator, and Recon v2.1 estimates of unobserved clonotypes. OLGA was used to compute generation probabilities for all TCRbeta clonotypes that the gDNA method yielded from four donors. This immuneACCESS table, as held by TCRdb, lists in-frame sequences with V and J called but not all clones. Of the missing ones, under half trace to an unresolved V gene in checked studies; the others have no known cause. That table is the source of V, J and clone size, and D and trimming were worked out from the DNA. This sample lists about 2.4 million clones; roughly 93% were detected once. About 0.38% of the sample rests with the top ten.

Remarks on this clone: Its antigen is currently not known. Base qualities are missing; no much larger clone stands one base away.

The donors were healthy, HIV-negative adults who had no recently reported acute infections or vaccinations. Every donor was a Caucasian adult living in Nashville, Tennessee, USA. CD4+ T cells were enriched by magnetic negative selection, after which naive cells were positively selected on CD45RA and the negative fraction was taken as the memory subset. After blood collection by leukapheresis, PBMCs were isolated using Ficoll-Histopaque density gradient centrifugation and then cryopreserved in the vapor phase of liquid nitrogen. Analytical flow cytometry was used to check the purity and quantity of every magnetically sorted T cell population. From each sorted fraction, genomic DNA was isolated and quantified by UV absorbance on a Nanodrop 2000c.

Sequences were obtained from naive CD4+ T cells from PBMCs. This specimen's cell subset or site label, interpreted: CD45RA+ positively selected. The V gene is TRBV11-2 and the J gene is TRBJ2-2, with a tentative D gene TRBD2 over 6 matching bases. The TCR was taken from a man younger than 30 in good health. Some clones in this sample may be carry-over from other donors' samples. In nucleotides, the sequence is TGTGCCAGCAGCTTACAGACTTTCGGGAGTATAACCGGGGAGCTGTTTTTT. It encodes CASSLQTFGSITGELFF.